The 18 T cell receptor beta chains given below trace back to one sample, sequenced in a study of T cell clonotyping in hematopoietic cell transplantation. The protocol was immunoSEQ multiplex PCR, while the TCRdb copy is restricted to in-frame clones and leaves out a portion. This sample yields about 36,000 clones, of which over 70% are seen a single time; under 2% belongs to the top ten. The material sequenced was peripheral blood mononuclear cells. These TCRs come from a woman in her thirties or forties in good health. Some clones in this sample may be carry-over from other donors' samples.

The chain combines TRBV11-1 with TRBJ1-5, with 11 nucleotides matching TRBD1. This CDR3 comprises 15 residues. The V segment lost 3 bases and the J segment 5 bases; nucleotides outside the gene matches: 3. Germline loops: CDR1 SGHAT, CDR2 FQDESV (reference sequence). CDR3 in amino acids: CASSFGTGGDQPQHF. As DNA, the CDR3 is TGTGCCAGCAGCTTTGGGACAGGGGGAGATCAGCCCCAGCATTTT.

The rearrangement uses TRBV27 and TRBJ1-5; 7 bases match TRBD1. CDR1 and CDR2 (germline): MNHEY, SMNVEV (reference sequence). The CDR3 has 16 amino acids. V was pared by 5 bases and J by 4 bases, with 11 bases of the junction left unmatched. The CDR3 coding sequence is TGTGCCAGCAGTCCCGTGCGACAGGGAGGGAATCAGCCCCAGCATTTT. Protein product: CASSPVRQGGNQPQHF.

This chain connects TRBV19 to TRBJ2-3; 7 nucleotides agree with TRBD2. V was pared by 8 bases and J by 2 bases, with 4 bases of the junction left unmatched. CDR1 is LNHDA, CDR2 SQIVND, per germline (reference sequence). CDR3 length equals 13 residues. CDR3 sequence: CASGRVPTDTQYF. DNA for the CDR3: TGTGCCAGTGGGAGGGTCCCCACAGATACGCAGTATTTT.

This clone was counted once. The V and J genes are TRBV5-1 and TRBJ2-1; TRBD2 agrees at 8 bases. CDR3 length: 18 residues. The germline gives CDR1 SGHRS, CDR2 YFSETQ. Trimming cost V 4 bases and J 4 bases; bases outside gene matches: 16. This CDR3 reads CASSPEPAGGGTYNEQFF. The CDR3, as DNA: TGCGCCAGCAGCCCCGAGCCGGCGGGAGGAGGGACGTACAATGAGCAGTTCTTC.

The chain recombines TRBV28 with TRBJ1-2; no clear D gene. The germline CDR1 and CDR2 sequences are MDHEN and SYDVKM. This CDR3 region has 13 residues. Trimming left V 11 bases short and J 0 bases short, with 13 bases between. The CDR3 coding sequence is TGTGCCTGCCTCGAGGGCGCTAACTATGGCTACACCTTC. Amino acids: CACLEGANYGYTF.

The rearrangement uses TRBV15 and TRBJ2-1; D unclear. The CDR3 is 12 amino acids. V lost 0 bases, J lost 9 bases, and 6 bases lay in between. Germline loops: CDR1 LNHNV, CDR2 YYDKDF (reference sequence). The CDR3 region is CATSRDLAEQFF. The DNA of the CDR3 is TGTGCCACCAGCAGAGATCTGGCTGAGCAGTTCTTC.

The V and J genes are TRBV18 and TRBJ2-2, with 10 bases aligning to TRBD2. V was clipped by 2 bases and J by 7 bases; unmatched bases: 7. CDR3 length equals 16 residues. Germline V lookup: CDR1 KGHSH, CDR2 LQKENI. The CDR3 spells CASSPISAGGDGELFF. In nucleotides, the CDR3 is TGTGCCAGCTCACCAATATCAGCGGGAGGGGACGGGGAGCTGTTTTTT. Using reference TRBV18 and TRBJ2-2 for the parts outside the CDR3, the full variable domain is NAGVMQNPRHLVRRRGQEARLRCSPMKGHSHVYWYRQLPEEGLKFMVYLQKENIIDESGMPKERFSAEFPKEGPSILRIQQVVRGDSAAYFCASSPISAGGDGELFFGEGSRLTVL.

This rearrangement joins TRBV9 to TRBJ2-7; perhaps TRBD2 as D (6 bases). V lost 0 bases and J lost 6, with 13 bases in between. Germline CDR1 and CDR2: SGDLS and YYNGEE. CDR3 size: 14 residues. CDR3 residues: CASSVVGGTAEQYF. CDR3 DNA: TGTGCCAGCAGCGTAGTTGGGGGGACCGCCGAGCAGTACTTC.

The V gene is TRBV6-6, the J gene TRBJ2-3; 8 nucleotides align to TRBD2. CDR1 is MNHNY, CDR2 SVGAGI, per germline (reference sequence). Germline trimming cut 5 bases from V and 4 bases from J; bases unmatched to any gene: 5. The CDR3 is 14 residues long. Here the CDR3 reads CASSPPGGSDTQYF. CDR3 DNA: TGTGCCAGCAGTCCCCCGGGGGGGTCAGATACGCAGTATTTT.

The sample holds one count of this clone. The rearrangement uses TRBV7-6 and TRBJ1-2; D possibly corresponds to TRBD1 (6 bases). V shed 6 bases and J shed 0 bases, with 8 bases lying between them. This CDR3 contains 13 residues. The germline CDR1 and CDR2 sequences are SGHVS and FNYEAQ. CDR3 in amino acids: CASRQGANYGYTF. The CDR3 DNA follows: TGTGCCAGCAGACAGGGCGCTAACTATGGCTACACCTTC.

Remarks on this clone: The junction and the germline gene differ at one end; a read error may be behind it. CDR3: CASSPWAATTNTQYF. As DNA, the CDR3 is TGCGCCAGCAGCCCTTGGGCAGCTACCACAAATACGCAGTATTTT. V gene TRBV4-1 combines with J gene TRBJ2-3; no clear D gene. The CDR3 is 15 amino acids. CDR1 is MGHRA and CDR2 is YSYEKL in the germline V gene.

The V and J genes are TRBV19 and TRBJ2-5; 7 nucleotides agree with TRBD2. After removal of 5 bases from V and 2 bases from J, the junction contained 2 bases not matched to a gene. In germline, CDR1 is LNHDA, CDR2 SQIVND (reference sequence). The CDR3 loop spans 13 amino acids. The CDR3 DNA reads as TGTGCCAGTAGTCTTAGCGGGCAAGAGACCCAGTACTTC. Its translation is CASSLSGQETQYF.

This chain connects TRBV19 to TRBJ2-7, with D tentatively TRBD2 (7 bases). This CDR3 is 15 amino acids long. Trimming cost V 3 bases and J 0 bases, with 12 bases left between them. The germline V gene encodes CDR1 LNHDA and CDR2 SQIVND (reference sequence). CDR3 in amino acids: CASSMRGRSSYEQYF. The CDR3 nucleotides are TGTGCCAGTAGTATGCGGGGGCGGAGCTCCTACGAGCAGTACTTC. Complete variable domain (other parts from reference TRBV19 and TRBJ2-7): DGGITQSPKYLFRKEGQNVTLSCEQNLNHDAMYWYRQDPGQGLRLIYYSQIVNDFQKGDIAEGYSVSREKKESFPLTVTSAQKNPTAFYLCASSMRGRSSYEQYFGPGTRLTVT.

The V call is TRBV11-2, the J call TRBJ2-7, with TRBD2 identical over 12 bases. The CDR3 loop spans 15 amino acids. CDR1 is SGHAT and CDR2 is FQNNGV in the germline V gene. V trimming: 5 bases; J trimming: 1 base; junction bases outside the gene matches: 3. The CDR3 sequence: CASSPLAGGSYEQYF. The CDR3 nucleotides read TGTGCCAGCAGCCCGCTAGCGGGAGGGTCCTACGAGCAGTACTTC.

This chain joins TRBV30 and TRBJ2-5; D uncertain. Trimming removed 0 bases from V and 2 bases from J, with 7 bases in between. Germline-derived CDR1 and CDR2 are GTSNPN and SVGIG (reference sequence). The CDR3 loop spans 13 amino acids. In DNA, the CDR3 is TGTGCCTGGAGTGTAGGTTCTCAAGAGACCCAGTACTTC. This encodes CAWSVGSQETQYF.

The chain is built from TRBV4-3 and TRBJ1-4; no firm D call. Germline CDR1 and CDR2: LGHNA and YSLEER. The CDR3 contains 16 residues. Trimming removed 0 bases from V and 0 bases from J, with 8 bases in between. The DNA of the CDR3 is TGCGCCAGCAGCCAAGACCCCCAGTCAACTAATGAAAAACTGTTTTTT. Translating it yields CASSQDPQSTNEKLFF.

V is TRBV7-2 and J is TRBJ2-5, with D possibly being TRBD2 (5 bases). The CDR3 length is 14 residues. V shed 3 bases and J shed 5 bases, with 13 bases lying between them. Germline V gene lookup returns CDR1 SGHTA and CDR2 FQGNSA. CDR3 region: CASSFGGSSETQYF. The CDR3 nucleotides read TGTGCCAGCAGCTTTGGCGGGTCCTCCGAGACCCAGTACTTC. Looking up the rest from reference TRBV7-2 and TRBJ2-5 gives the full variable domain: GAGVSQSPSNKVTEKGKDVELRCDPISGHTALYWYRQSLGQGLEFLIYFQGNSAPDKSGLPSDRFSAERTGGSVSTLTIQRTQQEDSAVYLCASSFGGSSETQYFGPGTRLLVL.

The chain links TRBV15 to TRBJ1-5, with D unclear. The germline V and J ends were trimmed by 2 bases and 1 base, with 9 bases remaining between them. The CDR3 has 15 residues. Germline lookup yields CDR1 LNHNV and CDR2 YYDKDF (reference sequence). The CDR3 spells CATSRSDGSNQPQHF. The CDR3 nucleotides read TGTGCCACCAGCAGATCTGACGGGAGCAATCAGCCCCAGCATTTT.